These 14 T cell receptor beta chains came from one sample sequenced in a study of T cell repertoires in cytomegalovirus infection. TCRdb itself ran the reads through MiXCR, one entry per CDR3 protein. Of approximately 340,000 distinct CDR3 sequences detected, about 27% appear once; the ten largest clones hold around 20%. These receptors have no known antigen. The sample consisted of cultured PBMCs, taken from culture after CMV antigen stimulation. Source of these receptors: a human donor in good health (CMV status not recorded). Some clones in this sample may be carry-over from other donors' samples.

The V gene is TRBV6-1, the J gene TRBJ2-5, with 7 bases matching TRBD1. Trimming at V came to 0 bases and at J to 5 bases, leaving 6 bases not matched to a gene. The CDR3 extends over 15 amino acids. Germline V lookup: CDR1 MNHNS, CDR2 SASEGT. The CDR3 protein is CASSEARGGLETQYF. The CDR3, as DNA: TGTGCCAGCAGTGAAGCTAGAGGGGGCCTGGAGACCCAGTACTTC.

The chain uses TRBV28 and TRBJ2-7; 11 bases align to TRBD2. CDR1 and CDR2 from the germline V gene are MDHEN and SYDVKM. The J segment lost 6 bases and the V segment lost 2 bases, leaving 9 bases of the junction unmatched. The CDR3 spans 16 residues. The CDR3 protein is CASSLMPLAGESEQYF. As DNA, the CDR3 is TGTGCCAGCAGTTTAATGCCACTAGCGGGAGAATCCGAGCAGTACTTC. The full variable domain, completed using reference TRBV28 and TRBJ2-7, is DVKVTQSSRYLVKRTGEKVFLECVQDMDHENMFWYRQDPGLGLRLIYFSYDVKMKEKGDIPEGYSVSREKKERFSLILESASTNQTSMYLCASSLMPLAGESEQYFGPGTRLTVT.

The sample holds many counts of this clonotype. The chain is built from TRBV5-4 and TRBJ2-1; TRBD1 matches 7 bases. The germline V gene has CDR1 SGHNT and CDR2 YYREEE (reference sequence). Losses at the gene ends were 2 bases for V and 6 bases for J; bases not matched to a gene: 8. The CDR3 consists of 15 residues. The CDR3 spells CASSFQGVRSNEQFF. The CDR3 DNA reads TGTGCCAGCAGCTTCCAGGGGGTCCGGAGCAATGAGCAGTTCTTC.

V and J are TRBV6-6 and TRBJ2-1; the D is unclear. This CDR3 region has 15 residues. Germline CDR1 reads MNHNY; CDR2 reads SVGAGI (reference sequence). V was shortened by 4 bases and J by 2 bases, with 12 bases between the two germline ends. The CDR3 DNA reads TGTGCCAGCAGTTTAGCACTCGCGCCCTACAATGAGCAGTTCTTC. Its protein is CASSLALAPYNEQFF.

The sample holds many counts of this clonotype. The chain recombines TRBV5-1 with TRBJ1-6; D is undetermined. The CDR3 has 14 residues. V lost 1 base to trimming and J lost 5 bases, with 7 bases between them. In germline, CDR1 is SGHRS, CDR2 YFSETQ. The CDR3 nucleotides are TGCGCCAGCAGCTTGTGGTCGGATAATTCACCCCTCCACTTT. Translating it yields CASSLWSDNSPLHF.

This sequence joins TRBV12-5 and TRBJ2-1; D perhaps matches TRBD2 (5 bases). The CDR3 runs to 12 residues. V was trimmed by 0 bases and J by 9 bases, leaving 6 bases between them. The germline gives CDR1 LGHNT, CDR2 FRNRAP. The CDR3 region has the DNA TGTGCTAGTGGTTTGGTACTAGGTGAGCAGTTCTTC. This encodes CASGLVLGEQFF.

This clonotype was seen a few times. The CDR3 loop is CASSYPDSPTDTQYF. CDR3 nucleotides: TGTGCCAGCAGTTACCCGGACAGCCCAACAGATACGCAGTATTTT. The rearrangement joins TRBV6-6 to TRBJ2-3, with a tentative D call TRBD1 (6 bases). With 2 bases removed from V and 3 bases from J, the gap between germline ends came to 12 bases. Looked up from germline, CDR1 is MNHNY and CDR2 is SVGAGI (reference sequence). The CDR3 extends over 15 amino acids.

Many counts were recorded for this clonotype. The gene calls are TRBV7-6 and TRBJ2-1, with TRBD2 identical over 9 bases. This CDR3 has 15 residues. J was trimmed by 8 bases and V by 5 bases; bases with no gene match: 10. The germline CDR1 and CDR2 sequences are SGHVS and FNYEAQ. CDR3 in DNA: TGTGCCAGCAGCGCTAGCGGGAACGGGTATGATGAGCAGTTCTTC. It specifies CASSASGNGYDEQFF.

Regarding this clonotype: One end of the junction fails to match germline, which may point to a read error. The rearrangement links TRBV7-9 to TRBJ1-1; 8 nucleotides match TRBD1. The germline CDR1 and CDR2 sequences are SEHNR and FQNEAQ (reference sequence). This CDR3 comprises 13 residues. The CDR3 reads CASSSGGGTVAFF. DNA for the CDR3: TGTGCCAGCAGTTCAGGGGGCGGGACTGTAGCTTTCTTT.

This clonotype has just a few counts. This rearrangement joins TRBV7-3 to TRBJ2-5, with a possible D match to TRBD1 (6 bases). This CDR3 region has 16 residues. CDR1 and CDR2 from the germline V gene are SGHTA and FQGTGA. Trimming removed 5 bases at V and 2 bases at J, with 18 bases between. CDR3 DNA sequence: TGTGCCAGCAGCCCGCCCCCACAGGGCCCGCAAGAGACCCAGTACTTC. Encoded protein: CASSPPPQGPQETQYF.

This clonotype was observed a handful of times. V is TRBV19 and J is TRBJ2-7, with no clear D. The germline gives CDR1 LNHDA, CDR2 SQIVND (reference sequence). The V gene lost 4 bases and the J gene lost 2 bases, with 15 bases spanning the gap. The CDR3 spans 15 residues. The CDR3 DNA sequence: TGTGCCAGTAGTAAATCAGTGGTAGGCGCCTACGAGCAGTACTTC. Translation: CASSKSVVGAYEQYF.

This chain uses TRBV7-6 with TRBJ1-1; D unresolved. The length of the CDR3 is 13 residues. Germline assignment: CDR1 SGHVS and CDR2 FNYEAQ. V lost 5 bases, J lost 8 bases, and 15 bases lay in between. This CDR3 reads CASSPADEVEAFF. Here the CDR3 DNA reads TGTGCCAGCAGCCCCGCGGATGAGGTGGAAGCTTTCTTT.

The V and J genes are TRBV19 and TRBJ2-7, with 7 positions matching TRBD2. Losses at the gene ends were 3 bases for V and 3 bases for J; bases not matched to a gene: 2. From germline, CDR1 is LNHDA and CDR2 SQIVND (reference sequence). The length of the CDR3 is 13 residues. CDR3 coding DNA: TGTGCCAGTAGTATCGGACTAGGCTACGAGCAGTACTTC. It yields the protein CASSIGLGYEQYF.

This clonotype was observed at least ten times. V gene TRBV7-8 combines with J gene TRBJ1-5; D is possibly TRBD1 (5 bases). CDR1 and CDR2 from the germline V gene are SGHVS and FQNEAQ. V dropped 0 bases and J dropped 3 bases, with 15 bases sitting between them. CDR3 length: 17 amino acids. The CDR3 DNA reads TGTGCCAGCAGCTTAGCGGGAGACCGGGGGTCCAATCAGCCCCAGCATTTT. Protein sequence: CASSLAGDRGSNQPQHF.